This section outlines one T cell receptor (beta chain) sequence together with its context. Some clones are missing from TCRdb's copy, which holds only in-frame ones; the method was immunoSEQ multiplex PCR. In the table there are about 180,000 clones, about 88% of which are singletons. The sample is drawn from a study of blood T cell repertoires in COVID-19. V gave up 5 bases and J gave up 2 bases, with 7 bases separating them. The CDR3 loop spans 13 amino acids. Germline V lookup: CDR1 SNHLY, CDR2 FYNNEI. The sequencing sample was made of PBMCs or T cells enriched from blood (not recorded which). The rearrangement joins TRBV2 to TRBJ1-5, with D perhaps matching TRBD1 (6 bases). The clonotype comes from a woman between 35 and 50 years old with acute COVID-19. This CDR3 reads CASSSGGNQPQHF. The CDR3 DNA sequence: TGTGCCAGCAGTTCAGGGGGCAATCAGCCCCAGCATTTT.